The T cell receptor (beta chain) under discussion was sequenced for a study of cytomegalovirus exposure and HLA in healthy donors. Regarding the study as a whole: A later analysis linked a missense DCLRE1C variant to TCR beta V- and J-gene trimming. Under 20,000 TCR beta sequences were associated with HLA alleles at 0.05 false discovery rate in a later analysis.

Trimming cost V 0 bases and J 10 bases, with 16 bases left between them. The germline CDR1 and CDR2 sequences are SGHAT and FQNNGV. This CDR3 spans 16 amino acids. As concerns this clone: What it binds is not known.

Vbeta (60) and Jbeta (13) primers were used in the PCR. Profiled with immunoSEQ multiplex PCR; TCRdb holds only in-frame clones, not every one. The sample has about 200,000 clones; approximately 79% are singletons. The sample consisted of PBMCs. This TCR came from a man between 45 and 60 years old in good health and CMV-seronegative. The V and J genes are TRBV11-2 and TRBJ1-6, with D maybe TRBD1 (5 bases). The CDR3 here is CASSLDSRADGSPLHF. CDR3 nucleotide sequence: TGTGCCAGCAGCTTAGATTCCAGGGCAGATGGATCACCCCTCCACTTT.